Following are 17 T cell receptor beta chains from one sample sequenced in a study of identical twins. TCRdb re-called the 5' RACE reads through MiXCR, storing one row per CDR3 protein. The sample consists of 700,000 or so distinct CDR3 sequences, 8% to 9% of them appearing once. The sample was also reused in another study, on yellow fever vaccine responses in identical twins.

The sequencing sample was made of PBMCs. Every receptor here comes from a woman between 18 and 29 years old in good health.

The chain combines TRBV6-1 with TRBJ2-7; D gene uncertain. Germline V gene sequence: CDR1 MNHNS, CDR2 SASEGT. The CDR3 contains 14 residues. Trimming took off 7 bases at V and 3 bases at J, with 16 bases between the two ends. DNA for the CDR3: TGTGCCAGCAAAAGTAAGGGAAACTTCTACGAGCAGTACTTC. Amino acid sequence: CASKSKGNFYEQYF.

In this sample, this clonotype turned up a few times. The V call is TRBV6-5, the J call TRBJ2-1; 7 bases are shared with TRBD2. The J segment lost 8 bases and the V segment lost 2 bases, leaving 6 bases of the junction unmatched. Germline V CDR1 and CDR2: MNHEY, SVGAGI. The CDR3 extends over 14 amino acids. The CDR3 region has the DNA TGTGCCAGCAGTTACGGTCTGGGGGGGTATGAGCAGTTCTTC. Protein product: CASSYGLGGYEQFF.

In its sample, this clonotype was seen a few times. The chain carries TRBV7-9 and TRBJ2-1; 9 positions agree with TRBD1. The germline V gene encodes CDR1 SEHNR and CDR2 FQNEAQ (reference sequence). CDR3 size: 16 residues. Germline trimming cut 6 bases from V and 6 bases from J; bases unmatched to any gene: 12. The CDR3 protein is CASSLKGQGWGNEQFF. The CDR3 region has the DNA TGTGCCAGCAGTCTCAAGGGACAGGGCTGGGGCAATGAGCAGTTCTTC. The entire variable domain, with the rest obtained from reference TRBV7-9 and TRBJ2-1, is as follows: DTGVSQNPRHKITKRGQNVTFRCDPISEHNRLYWYRQTLGQGPEFLTYFQNEAQLEKSRLLSDRFSAERPKGSFSTLEIQRTEQGDSAMYLCASSLKGQGWGNEQFFGPGTRLTVL.

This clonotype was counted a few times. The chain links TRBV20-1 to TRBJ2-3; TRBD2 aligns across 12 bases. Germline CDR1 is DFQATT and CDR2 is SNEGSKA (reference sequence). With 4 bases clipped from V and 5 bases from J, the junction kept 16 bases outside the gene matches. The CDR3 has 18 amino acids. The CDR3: CSANPPSSGGGWGDTQYF. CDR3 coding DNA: TGCAGTGCTAACCCCCCCTCTAGCGGGGGGGGGTGGGGAGATACGCAGTATTTT.

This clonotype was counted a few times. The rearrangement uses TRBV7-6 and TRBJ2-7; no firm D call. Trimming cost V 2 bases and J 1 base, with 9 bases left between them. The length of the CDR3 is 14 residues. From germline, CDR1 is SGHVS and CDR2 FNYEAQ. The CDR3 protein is CASSLSVVSYEQYF. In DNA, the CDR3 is TGTGCCAGCAGCTTATCGGTGGTTTCCTACGAGCAGTACTTC.

The CDR3 region is CASSLVSFGGPDTDTQYF. The DNA of the CDR3 is TGTGCCAGCAGCTTAGTATCCTTCGGGGGCCCTGACACAGATACGCAGTATTTT. The chain couples TRBV11-2 to TRBJ2-3, with D perhaps given as TRBD1 or TRBD2 (6 bases each). The CDR3 is 18 amino acids. The V gene lost 1 base and the J gene lost 2 bases, with 19 bases spanning the gap. CDR1 and CDR2 (germline): SGHAT, FQNNGV.

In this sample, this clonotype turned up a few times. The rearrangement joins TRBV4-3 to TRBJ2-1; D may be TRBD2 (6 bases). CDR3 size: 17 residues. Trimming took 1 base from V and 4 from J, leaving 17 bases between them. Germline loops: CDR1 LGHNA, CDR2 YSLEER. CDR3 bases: TGCGCCAGCAGCCAAGGGTCGCGGGACCGGGTGTACAATGAGCAGTTCTTC. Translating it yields CASSQGSRDRVYNEQFF.

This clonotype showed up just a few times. CDR3 nucleotide sequence: TGTGCCAGCAGTTTGGTGCAGGACACCGGGGAGCTGTTTTTT. Encoded protein: CASSLVQDTGELFF. The chain couples TRBV28 to TRBJ2-2; D gene ambiguous. V gave up 3 bases and J gave up 3 bases, with 8 bases separating them. Germline V gene lookup returns CDR1 MDHEN and CDR2 SYDVKM. The CDR3 length is 14 residues.

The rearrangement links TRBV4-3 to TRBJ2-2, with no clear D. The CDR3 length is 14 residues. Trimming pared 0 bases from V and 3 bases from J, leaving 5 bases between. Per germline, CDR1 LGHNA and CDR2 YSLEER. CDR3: CASSQEMYTGELFF. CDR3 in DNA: TGCGCCAGCAGCCAAGAGATGTACACCGGGGAGCTGTTTTTT.

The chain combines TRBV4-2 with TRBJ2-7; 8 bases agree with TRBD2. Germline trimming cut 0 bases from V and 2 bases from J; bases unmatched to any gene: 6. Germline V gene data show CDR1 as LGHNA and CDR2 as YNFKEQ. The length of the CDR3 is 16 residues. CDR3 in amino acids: CASSQDSGGGAYEQYF. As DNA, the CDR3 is TGTGCCAGCAGCCAAGACTCGGGAGGGGGTGCCTACGAGCAGTACTTC.

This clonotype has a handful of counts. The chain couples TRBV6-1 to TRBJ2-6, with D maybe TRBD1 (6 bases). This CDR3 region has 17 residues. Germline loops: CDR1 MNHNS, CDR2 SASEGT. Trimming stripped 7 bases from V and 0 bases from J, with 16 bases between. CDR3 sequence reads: CASKRNRDLSGANVLTF. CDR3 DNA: TGTGCCAGCAAACGGAACAGGGACCTCTCTGGGGCCAACGTCCTGACTTTC.

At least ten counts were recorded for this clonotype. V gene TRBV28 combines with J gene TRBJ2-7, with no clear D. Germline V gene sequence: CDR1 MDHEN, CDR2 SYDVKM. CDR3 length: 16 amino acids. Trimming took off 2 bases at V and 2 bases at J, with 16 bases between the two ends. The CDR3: CASSLGTTPLTYEQYF. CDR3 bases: TGTGCCAGCAGTTTAGGAACTACCCCTTTAACCTACGAGCAGTACTTC. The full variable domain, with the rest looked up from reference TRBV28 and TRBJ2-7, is DVKVTQSSRYLVKRTGEKVFLECVQDMDHENMFWYRQDPGLGLRLIYFSYDVKMKEKGDIPEGYSVSREKKERFSLILESASTNQTSMYLCASSLGTTPLTYEQYFGPGTRLTVT.

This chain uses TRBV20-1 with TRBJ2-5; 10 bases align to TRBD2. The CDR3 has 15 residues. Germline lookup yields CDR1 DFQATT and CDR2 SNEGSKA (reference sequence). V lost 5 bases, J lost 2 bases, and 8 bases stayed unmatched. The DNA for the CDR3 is TGCAGTGCTCACCCGACTAGCGGGCTACAAGAGACCCAGTACTTC. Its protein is CSAHPTSGLQETQYF.

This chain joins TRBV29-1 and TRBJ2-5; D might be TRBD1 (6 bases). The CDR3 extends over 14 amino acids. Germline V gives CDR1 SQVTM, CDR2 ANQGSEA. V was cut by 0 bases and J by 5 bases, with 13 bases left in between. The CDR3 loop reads CSVEDGNRVETQYF. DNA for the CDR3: TGCAGCGTTGAAGATGGGAACAGGGTTGAGACCCAGTACTTC.

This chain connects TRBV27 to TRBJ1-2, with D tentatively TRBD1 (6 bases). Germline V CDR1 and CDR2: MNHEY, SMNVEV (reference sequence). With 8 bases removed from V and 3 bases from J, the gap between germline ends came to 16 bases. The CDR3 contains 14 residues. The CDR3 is CASGYGQGYYGYTF. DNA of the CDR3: TGTGCCAGCGGTTATGGGCAGGGGTACTATGGCTACACCTTC.

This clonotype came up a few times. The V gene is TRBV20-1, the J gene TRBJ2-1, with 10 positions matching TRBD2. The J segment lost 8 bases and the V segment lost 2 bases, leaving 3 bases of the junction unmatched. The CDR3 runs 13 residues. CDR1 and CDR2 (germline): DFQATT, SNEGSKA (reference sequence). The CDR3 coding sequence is TGCAGTGCTAGAACTAGCGGGAAGCATGAGCAGTTCTTC. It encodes CSARTSGKHEQFF.

The CDR3 spells CATSRYRQGSTEAFF. The CDR3 nucleotides are TGTGCCACCAGCAGATACCGACAGGGCAGCACTGAAGCTTTCTTT. The chain employs TRBV15 and TRBJ1-1; 7 bases fit TRBD1. Germline lookup yields CDR1 LNHNV and CDR2 YYDKDF (reference sequence). This CDR3 has 15 residues. Germline trimming cut 2 bases from V and 4 bases from J; bases unmatched to any gene: 7.